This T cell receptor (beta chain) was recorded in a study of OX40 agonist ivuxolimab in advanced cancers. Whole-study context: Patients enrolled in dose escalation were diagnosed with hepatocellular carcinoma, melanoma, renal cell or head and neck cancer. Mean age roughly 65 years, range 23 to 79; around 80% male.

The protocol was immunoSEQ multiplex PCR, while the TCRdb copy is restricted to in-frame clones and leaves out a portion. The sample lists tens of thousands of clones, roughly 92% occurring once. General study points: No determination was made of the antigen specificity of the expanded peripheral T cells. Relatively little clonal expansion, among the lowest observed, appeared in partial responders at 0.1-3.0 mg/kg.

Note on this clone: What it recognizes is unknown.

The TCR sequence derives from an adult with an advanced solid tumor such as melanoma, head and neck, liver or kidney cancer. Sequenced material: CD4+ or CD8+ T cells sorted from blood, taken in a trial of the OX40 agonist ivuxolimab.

This CDR3 reads CSIMGPAMIYEQFF. The CDR3 nucleotides are TGCAGCATCATGGGGCCGGCTATGATCTATGAGCAGTTCTTC. The genes are TRBV29-1 and TRBJ2-1; the D gene is possibly TRBD1 (5 bases). Germline assignment: CDR1 SQVTM and CDR2 ANQGSEA. CDR3 length: 14 amino acids. Trimming left V 8 bases short and J 8 bases short, with 22 bases between.